The T cell receptor (beta chain) described here comes from a study of blood T cell repertoires in COVID-19. Method: immunoSEQ multiplex PCR; TCRdb's copy keeps in-frame clones and lacks some. Of about 99,000 clones detected, approximately 88% appear once; the ten largest clones hold around 5.5%. V lost 7 bases and J lost 6, with 16 bases in between. The CDR3 loop spans 14 amino acids. Germline CDR1 and CDR2: MDHEN and SYDVKM. The receptor was derived from a human donor in a cohort sampled during active COVID-19. The sample was peripheral blood. The chain couples TRBV28 to TRBJ1-5, with a weak D call TRBD1 (6 bases). CDR3: CASKDRLGFQPQHF. The DNA of the CDR3 is TGTGCCAGCAAAGACAGGCTAGGGTTTCAGCCCCAGCATTTT.